This TCR beta chain originates from a study of cytomegalovirus exposure and HLA in healthy donors. This CDR3 is built from 12 residues. The V end was cut by 4 bases, the J end by 6 bases, with 11 bases between. CDR1 is SGHNT, CDR2 YYREEE, per germline (reference sequence). Notes on this clone: What it binds is not known.

TCRdb keeps only in-frame clones here, not all; method: immunoSEQ multiplex PCR. The repertoire holds hundreds of thousands of clones, around 86% seen once, with more than 1.5% in the top ten. Study outcomes and limitations: Many donors carried some public TCRs, although rarity characterized most TCR sequences. Testing in vitro showed three CMV-associated chains specific for CMV antigens. The investigators catalogued under 200 TCR beta chains as cytomegalovirus-associated.

Separate from the 666-subject first cohort, the roughly 120-subject validation cohort was the one that the donors belonged to. The chain uses TRBV5-4 and TRBJ2-7; the D gene is possibly TRBD1 (5 bases). Material: PBMCs. This clonotype originated in a woman younger than 30 in good health and CMV-seropositive. As DNA, the CDR3 is TGTGCCAGCAGCCCTGGGGCGCCCGAGCAGTACTTC. This codes for CASSPGAPEQYF.